Listed below are T cell receptor beta chains from one sample, sequenced in a study of OX40 agonist ivuxolimab in advanced cancers. Assay used: immunoSEQ multiplex PCR; TCRdb lists only in-frame clones, some missing. The table records 43,000 or so clones, almost 90% of them present only once. The sample consisted of CD4+ or CD8+ T cells sorted from blood, taken in a trial of the OX40 agonist ivuxolimab. The receptor set was obtained from an adult with an advanced solid tumor such as melanoma, head and neck, liver or kidney cancer. The CDR3 runs from the conserved cysteine through the conserved F or W. A D gene is named only where the DNA matches it firmly. Some rows have no size entry. The others give once, few or many, or a class for an expanded clone.

cdr3_nt cdr3_aa v_call clone_size j_call d_call
TGTGCCAGCAGCTTAGGACCCGCCAATGAGCAGTTCTTC CASSLGPANEQFF TRBV7-2 . TRBJ2-1 .
TGCGCCACCCGACTAGCCTCCTTGTTGACAGATACGCAGTATTTT CATRLASLLTDTQYF TRBV10-2 few TRBJ2-3 TRBD2
TGTGCCAGCAGCAAACGACAGGGGGCGACTTCGGTCGAGCAGTACTTC CASSKRQGATSVEQYF TRBV9 . TRBJ2-7 TRBD1
TGTGCCAGCAGCCCCCCCGGAAACACCATATATTTT CASSPPGNTIYF TRBV11-2 . TRBJ1-3 .
TGTGCCAGTAGTACCCCAATTAAAACTAGCGGAGTCCCCTACAATGAGCAGTTCTTC CASSTPIKTSGVPYNEQFF TRBV19 . TRBJ2-1 TRBD2
TGTGCCAGTAGACCACAGGGCCCTGGAAACACCATATATTTT CASRPQGPGNTIYF TRBV19 . TRBJ1-3 .
TGTGCCAGCAGCAAAGCTATAACTAGCGGGAGGGTTTCCGGGGAGCTGTTTTTT CASSKAITSGRVSGELFF TRBV21-1 . TRBJ2-2 .
TGTGCCAGCAACGCAGGGGCCCCCGTCAATCAGCCCCAGCATTTT CASNAGAPVNQPQHF TRBV6-6 . TRBJ1-5 .
TGCGCCAGCAGCCATAGTCCCGGGACAGGGTCTGGGGCCAACGTCCTGACTTTC CASSHSPGTGSGANVLTF TRBV4-1 . TRBJ2-6 TRBD1
TGTGCCAGCTCGAGGAACACCGGGGAGCTGTTTTTT CASSRNTGELFF TRBV11-3 once TRBJ2-2 .
TGTGCCAGTAACTCAGGAGAGGGGCTTAGGGCTGAAGCTTTCTTT CASNSGEGLRAEAFF TRBV19 . TRBJ1-1 .
TGTGCCAGCACCATCTGGGGCAGAAACACTGAAGCTTTCTTT CASTIWGRNTEAFF TRBV11-2 . TRBJ1-1 .
TGCACCTACGCCGGGACAAAAGAGACCCAGTACTTC CTYAGTKETQYF TRBV29-1 . TRBJ2-5 .
TGTGCCAGCAGTCAAGACAGGGAATATGGCTACACCTTC CASSQDREYGYTF TRBV2 . TRBJ1-2 TRBD1
TGTGCCAGCAGCCAAACAGGGGTGGGTGAGCAGTACTTC CASSQTGVGEQYF TRBV7-9 once TRBJ2-5 TRBD1
TGTGCCAGCTCGCCTGGGACAGGGGAGAATCAGCCCCAGCATTTT CASSPGTGENQPQHF TRBV18 . TRBJ1-5 TRBD1
TGCGCCAGCAGCCTCCCGGACGGCGAGCAGTACTTC CASSLPDGEQYF TRBV4-3 . TRBJ2-7 .
TGTGCCACCCAGGGGACTGCTGGGGCCAACGTCCTGACTTTC CATQGTAGANVLTF TRBV6-5 . TRBJ2-6 .
TGTGCCAGCAGCCTAACTTCGGGGAGGTTTGAAAAACTGTTTTTT CASSLTSGRFEKLFF TRBV7-2 . TRBJ1-4 .